These T cell receptor beta chains were read from a single sample in a study of graft-versus-host responses after intestinal transplantation. Clones were read by immunoSEQ multiplex PCR, and TCRdb kept only the in-frame ones, dropping some. This table holds about 90,000 clones, over 85% found once. Antigen specificity for these receptors is unknown. The specimen was unstimulated CD4+ T cells sorted from spleen or lymph node cells, collected before intestinal transplant. Receptor source: a human donor who received an intestinal transplant. Both conserved end residues are part of each CDR3. The D gene is left open where the match is weak. Not every row has a clone size; where given, it reads once, few, many or a size class.

clone size	J gene	V gene	D gene	CDR3 protein	CDR3 DNA
few	TRBJ2-2	TRBV5-4	TRBD2	CASSGGVSPLGTGELFF	TGTGCCAGCAGCGGGGGGGTGTCGCCTTTGGGAACCGGGGAGCTGTTTTTT
-	TRBJ2-3	TRBV19	-	CASGTFRSTDTQYF	TGTGCCAGTGGGACTTTCCGTAGCACAGATACGCAGTATTTT
-	TRBJ2-3	TRBV6-1	-	CASSNPGPTGTQYF	TGTGCCAGCAGCAACCCCGGCCCGACGGGTACGCAGTATTTT
-	TRBJ2-1	TRBV7-9	TRBD1	CASSFPGQGRPRLGNEQFF	TGTGCCAGCAGCTTCCCGGGACAGGGCCGTCCCCGCCTTGGGAATGAGCAGTTCTTC
-	TRBJ1-2	TRBV15	-	CATSRPTRPGQKSNYGYTF	TGTGCCACCAGCAGGCCCACAAGACCGGGACAAAAGTCTAATTATGGCTACACCTTC
-	TRBJ2-7	TRBV5-4	TRBD2	CASSKSGLAGREQYF	TGTGCCAGCAGCAAATCGGGACTAGCGGGACGCGAGCAGTACTTC
-	TRBJ2-7	TRBV28	-	CASRGRRFYEQYF	TGTGCCAGCAGGGGACGGAGGTTCTACGAGCAGTACTTC
-	TRBJ2-3	TRBV7-2	-	CASSLVGPPDTQYF	TGTGCCAGCAGCTTAGTAGGTCCCCCTGATACGCAGTATTTT
-	TRBJ2-2	TRBV7-3	-	CASSSGVNTGELFF	TGTGCCAGCAGTTCGGGTGTGAACACCGGGGAGCTGTTTTTT
-	TRBJ2-5	TRBV29-1	TRBD2	CSVVSGRARETQYF	TGCAGCGTTGTATCGGGGAGGGCCCGGGAGACCCAGTACTTC
once	TRBJ2-2	TRBV9	TRBD2	CASSVRAGGLNTGELFF	TGTGCCAGCAGCGTTAGAGCGGGAGGTTTGAACACCGGGGAGCTGTTTTTT
-	TRBJ2-3	TRBV4-2	-	CASSPPGDTQYF	TGTGCCAGCAGCCCCCCGGGAGATACGCAGTATTTT
-	TRBJ2-7	TRBV14	TRBD1	CASSPNRGLLDEQYF	TGTGCCAGCAGCCCAAACAGGGGCCTCCTCGACGAGCAGTACTTC
once	TRBJ2-1	TRBV6-5	TRBD2	CASSPTSGSFGEQFF	TGTGCCAGCAGTCCGACTAGCGGGAGTTTCGGCGAGCAGTTCTTC
once	TRBJ2-1	TRBV14	TRBD2	CASSHSGTSRRNEQFF	TGTGCCAGCAGCCACTCTGGGACTAGCAGACGCAATGAGCAGTTCTTC
-	TRBJ2-1	TRBV11-2	-	CASRIIVGVGEQFF	TGTGCCAGCAGAATTATAGTGGGAGTTGGTGAGCAGTTCTTC
-	TRBJ2-2	TRBV11-3	TRBD2	CASSSPGGVTGELFF	TGTGCCAGCAGCTCCCCTGGGGGGGTTACCGGGGAGCTGTTTTTT
-	TRBJ2-5	TRBV11-2	TRBD1	CASSPRTGEETQYF	TGTGCCAGCAGCCCCCGGACAGGGGAAGAGACCCAGTACTTC
once	TRBJ1-2	TRBV10-3	TRBD1	CAITPGGAKGYTF	TGTGCCATCACTCCAGGGGGCGCGAAGGGCTACACCTTC
-	TRBJ1-2	TRBV7-8	TRBD1	CASSPLDRDIYGYTF	TGTGCCAGCAGCCCCTTGGACAGGGACATCTATGGCTACACCTTC
-	TRBJ2-7	TRBV29-1	TRBD2	CSVASTSGSSSYEQYF	TGCAGCGTTGCCTCGACTAGCGGAAGCAGTTCCTACGAGCAGTACTTC
-	TRBJ1-4	TRBV10-1	TRBD1	CASSPGQGNEKLFF	TGCGCCAGCAGCCCGGGACAGGGGAATGAAAAACTGTTTTTT
-	TRBJ2-2	TRBV30	-	CAWSVQRTIGELFF	TGTGCCTGGAGTGTACAGCGGACAATCGGGGAGCTGTTTTTT
-	TRBJ1-2	TRBV2	-	CASSPGQNYGYTF	TGTGCCAGCAGTCCGGGACAAAACTATGGCTACACCTTC
few	TRBJ2-2	TRBV7-9	TRBD2	CASARREYTGELFF	TGTGCCAGCGCGCGGCGGGAGTACACCGGGGAGCTGTTTTTT
-	TRBJ2-5	TRBV25-1	-	CASSERALQETQYF	TGTGCCAGCAGTGAAAGGGCACTCCAAGAGACCCAGTACTTC
-	TRBJ2-5	TRBV2	-	CASSEETQYF	TGTGCCAGCAGTGAAGAGACCCAGTACTTC
-	TRBJ1-5	TRBV7-2	-	CASSLVVRNQPQHF	TGTGCCAGCAGCTTAGTGGTTCGCAATCAGCCCCAGCATTTT
-	TRBJ2-7	TRBV4-1	-	CASSQGSQAYEQYF	TGCGCCAGCAGCCAAGGTAGTCAGGCCTACGAGCAGTACTTC
-	TRBJ2-2	TRBV5-1	TRBD2	CASSLRVAGDTGELFF	TGCGCCAGCAGCTTGAGGGTAGCGGGAGACACCGGGGAGCTGTTTTTT
-	TRBJ2-7	TRBV5-1	TRBD1	CASSLTWDSLYEQYF	TGCGCCAGCAGCTTGACCTGGGACAGCCTCTACGAGCAGTACTTC
-	TRBJ2-2	TRBV5-1	-	CASSFYPGANTGELFF	TGCGCCAGCAGCTTCTACCCAGGGGCGAACACCGGGGAGCTGTTTTTT
-	TRBJ2-1	TRBV10-1	-	CASSESAGSPYNEQFF	TGCGCCAGCAGTGAGTCGGCCGGGAGTCCTTACAATGAGCAGTTCTTC
-	TRBJ1-2	TRBV6-5	-	CASSEVLRHYGYTF	TGTGCCAGCAGTGAAGTTCTCAGGCACTATGGCTACACCTTC
-	TRBJ1-1	TRBV6-5	-	CASRERGGGRTEAFF	TGTGCCAGCAGGGAAAGGGGCGGGGGCCGGACTGAAGCTTTCTTT
-	TRBJ2-5	TRBV6-1	-	CASNKQPGETQYF	TGTGCCAGCAACAAACAGCCGGGGGAGACCCAGTACTTC
once	TRBJ1-6	TRBV9	TRBD1	CASSSFGDSSSPLHF	TGTGCCAGCAGCTCCTTTGGGGACAGTTCTTCACCCCTCCACTTT
once	TRBJ2-7	TRBV5-1	-	CASSLASGNQRYEQYF	TGCGCCAGCAGCTTGGCCTCGGGAAACCAGCGATACGAGCAGTACTTC
-	TRBJ1-2	TRBV11-2	-	CASSLVTGNYGYTF	TGTGCCAGCAGCTTAGTGACAGGCAACTATGGCTACACCTTC
-	TRBJ2-5	TRBV5-1	-	CASSDNRVGETQYF	TGCGCCAGCAGCGACAACAGGGTTGGCGAGACCCAGTACTTC
-	TRBJ1-2	TRBV19	-	CASSLAGPYGYTF	TGTGCCAGTAGTTTGGCAGGACCCTATGGCTACACCTTC
-	TRBJ2-7	TRBV18	TRBD2	CASSPGTNEQYF	TGTGCCAGCTCACCCGGGACTAACGAGCAGTACTTC
-	TRBJ1-5	TRBV4-1	TRBD1	CASSQVDRGQGVNGNQPQHF	TGCGCCAGCAGCCAAGTAGATCGGGGACAGGGAGTGAATGGCAATCAGCCCCAGCATTTT
-	TRBJ2-3	TRBV6-1	-	CASKRKGSSTDTQYF	TGTGCCAGCAAGAGGAAGGGTTCTAGCACAGATACGCAGTATTTT
-	TRBJ2-5	TRBV5-1	TRBD2	CASSFRLAGEETQYF	TGCGCCAGCAGCTTCCGGCTAGCGGGAGAAGAGACCCAGTACTTC
-	TRBJ2-2	TRBV10-2	TRBD2	CAGGTSGTRNTGELFF	TGCGCCGGAGGGACTAGCGGGACGCGGAACACCGGGGAGCTGTTTTTT
-	TRBJ1-2	TRBV28	TRBD1	CASRGTVDNYGYTF	TGTGCCAGCAGGGGGACAGTCGATAACTATGGCTACACCTTC
-	TRBJ2-2	TRBV19	TRBD1	CATSGTVNTGELFF	TGTGCCACTTCGGGGACAGTCAACACCGGGGAGCTGTTTTTT
-	TRBJ2-7	TRBV10-3	-	CAITESTPEEVNYEQYF	TGTGCCATCACTGAGTCAACGCCAGAGGAAGTGAACTACGAGCAGTACTTC
-	TRBJ2-7	TRBV18	-	CASSRPGRGQSNEQYF	TGTGCCAGCTCACGCCCGGGCAGGGGCCAAAGTAACGAGCAGTACTTC
-	TRBJ2-1	TRBV27	-	CASSLYASSVRSSTYNEQFF	TGTGCCAGCAGTTTATATGCCTCTTCTGTTAGATCCTCTACCTACAATGAGCAGTTCTTC
-	TRBJ2-5	TRBV30	-	CAWSVERIWDQETQYF	TGTGCCTGGAGTGTAGAACGGATTTGGGACCAAGAGACCCAGTACTTC
-	TRBJ2-1	TRBV28	-	CASRLSNEQFF	TGTGCCAGCCGACTTTCCAATGAGCAGTTCTTC
-	TRBJ1-1	TRBV29-1	-	CSVEFSSGAFF	TGCAGCGTTGAATTCAGCTCCGGAGCTTTCTTT
-	TRBJ2-1	TRBV19	TRBD2	CASSIARGLASNEQFF	TGTGCCAGTAGTATTGCGCGGGGACTAGCTTCCAATGAGCAGTTCTTC